This paragraph covers one T cell receptor (beta chain) sequence. Which antigen it targets is not known. Base qualities are not at hand, and no much larger clone is one base apart. Reading the germline V gene gives CDR1 SGDLS and CDR2 YYNGEE. Ends trimmed: V by 2 bases, J by 1 base; bases unmatched to a gene: 3. Including cysteine and phenylalanine, the CDR3 has 14 amino acids. Only the CDR3 portion is preserved as DNA: 42 bases, with reading frame beginning at the first base. The time point label of this sample denotes: pretreatment peripheral blood. The cohort included roughly 30 patients with locally advanced or metastatic urothelial carcinoma who were treated at Memorial Sloan Kettering on a trial protocol. Peripheral blood mononuclear cells were collected pretreatment and during treatment, with between 1 and 8 total time points obtained per patient. The Qiagen DNeasy Blood extraction kit was used to purify genomic DNA from total PBMCs and from tumor samples. PBMCs were collected pretreatment and during treatment, and were isolated and stored as previously described.

Synthetic TCR analog templates were spiked into each PCR to estimate absolute template abundance from read counts. The immunoSEQ assay was used to amplify TCRbeta CDR3 regions from genomic DNA with bias-controlled V and J gene primers. Sequencing of rearranged TCRbeta segments was performed at approximately 20X coverage. From the authors' description of their analysis: Sequencing errors were corrected by clustering and CDR3s were annotated against IMGT to assign V, D and J genes. Only productive TCRbeta rearrangements were used in downstream analyses, excluding out-of-frame or stop-codon sequences. To compute clonality, Shannon entropy was normalized by the log of the number of unique productive sequences and then subtracted from one. Fisher's exact test with Benjamini-Hochberg correction, using a cutoff of adjusted p below 0.01, was how clones that differed between time points or between blood and tumor were identified. Held by TCRdb, this immuneACCESS table contains in-frame sequences only and omits some clones. Under half of the omission traces to an unresolved V gene where checked; the cause of the rest is unknown. V and J calls plus clone size are reproduced from that table; the DNA served to infer D and trimming. Across this sample there are some 90,000 clones, with roughly 90% seen only once. Jointly, the top ten make up 0.97% of the sample.

This sample was included in a study of PD-L1 blockade in urothelial cancer (TCRdb year 2017). Context from the whole study: Therapy was started at some point between 2012 and 2014 for all patients, and atezolizumab 1,200 mg was administered intravenously every 3 weeks. Blood samples yielded a median of roughly 140,000 T cells and more than 80,000 unique TCRs, with median clonality 0.080. Blood samples were analyzed at two time points: 3 weeks after treatment start (second dose) and 6 weeks after treatment start. In the same patients, whole exome sequencing and RNA sequencing of pretreatment tumors were performed in addition to TCR sequencing. Nine or ten patients reached durable clinical benefit, while 20 or so patients did not. Somatic, immune and clinical correlates of response to PD-L1 blockade with atezolizumab in urothelial cancer were the focus of an exploratory multi-omic analysis. Patients had an ECOG performance status of 0 or 1 and had received between 0 and 3 prior chemotherapy regimens. Durable clinical benefit meant progression-free survival longer than 6 months, and TCR features were also tested against progression-free and overall survival. About nine tenths of the roughly 30 patients were males with bladder-origin urothelial cancer, and about 65% of the roughly 30 reported a prior smoking history. Just over 28 patients had pretreatment blood TCR-seq, some 25 had at least one posttreatment blood collection, and some 25 had tumor TCR-seq. Pretreatment tumor samples, along with matched peripheral blood collected serially before and after atezolizumab treatment, underwent TCR sequencing. General study outcomes and caveats: Improved progression-free and overall survival was found to be associated with pretreatment peripheral blood TCR clonality below the median. Greater expansion of tumor-associated TCR clones in peripheral blood 3 weeks after the start of treatment was observed in patients with durable benefit (n of about 20, p = 0.022). Small sample size (n of about 30) and many exploratory analyses mean the results are intended to be hypothesis-generating.

The source is a woman of 80 years or more with urothelial cancer. Sequences were derived from PBMCs, sampled around atezolizumab (anti-PD-L1) treatment. In this chain, TRBV9 is recombined with TRBJ2-7; TRBD1 fits 7 bases in the junction. The sequenced DNA is TGTGCCAGCAGCGTGGGGACAGCTTCCTACGAGCAGTACTTC. Translated, it reads CASSVGTASYEQYF.